A single sample is the source of the 20 T cell receptor beta chains below, sequenced in a study of patients and donors after allogeneic stem cell transplantation. TCRdb reprocessed the RT-PCR reads via MiXCR and lists one record per CDR3 protein. The repertoire consists of some 960,000 distinct CDR3 sequences, with around 17% occurring once and the leading ten covering around 6%. Sequenced input: blood, either unsorted or a sorted T cell fraction (not recorded which). Receptor source: a human donor who was either an allogeneic HSCT recipient or a stem cell or donor lymphocyte infusion donor (not recorded which). It is not recorded whose cells these are; they may come from a transplant donor.

This clonotype has only a few counts. The chain employs TRBV28 and TRBJ2-1; TRBD2 agrees at 10 bases. V trimming: 5 bases; J trimming: 8 bases; junction bases outside the gene matches: 12. Germline V lookup: CDR1 MDHEN, CDR2 SYDVKM. The CDR3 extends over 16 amino acids. The CDR3 here is CASSPHIAGGLDEQFF. The DNA of the CDR3 is TGTGCCAGCAGTCCCCACATAGCGGGAGGATTAGATGAGCAGTTCTTC.

The chain employs TRBV24-1 and TRBJ1-2; 7 bases match TRBD1. Trimming at V came to 5 bases and at J to 4 bases, leaving 9 bases not matched to a gene. The germline V gene has CDR1 KGHDR and CDR2 SFDVKD. This CDR3 contains 15 residues. This CDR3 reads CATSGPWDSLYGYTF. The CDR3 DNA reads TGTGCCACCAGTGGCCCCTGGGACAGCCTCTATGGCTACACCTTC.

V gene TRBV2 combines with J gene TRBJ2-7; TRBD2 is a possible D gene (5 bases). Germline V CDR1 and CDR2: SNHLY, FYNNEI. Trimming shortened V by 8 bases and J by 6 bases, and 11 bases separated the two germline ends. The CDR3 spans 11 residues. CDR3 nucleotides: TGTGCCAGCTTTAGCGTCTCCGAGCAGTACTTC. Encoded protein: CASFSVSEQYF.

The rearrangement joins TRBV28 to TRBJ2-7; either TRBD1 or TRBD2 may fit D (5 bases each). Between the trimmed V and J ends, which lost 6 bases and 2 bases, there was a span of 14 bases. The CDR3 length is 14 residues. CDR1 is MDHEN, CDR2 SYDVKM, per germline. The CDR3: CASRPGPGTYEQYF. The CDR3 bases are TGTGCCAGCAGACCGGGACCCGGCACCTACGAGCAGTACTTC.

A note on this clonotype: Being one base from a much bigger clone, this may be a read error. This chain connects TRBV2 to TRBJ2-2; 7 bases line up with TRBD2. The CDR3 runs to 12 residues. With 8 bases clipped from V and 6 bases from J, the junction kept 3 bases outside the gene matches. CDR1 is SNHLY, CDR2 FYNNEI, per germline. This CDR3 reads CASGGDAGELFF. CDR3 coding DNA: TGTGCCAGCGGGGGGGATGCCGGGGAGCTGTTTTTT.

This clonotype appeared a few times. The chain joins TRBV5-1 to TRBJ2-5; D ambiguous. Per the germline V gene, CDR1 is SGHRS and CDR2 is YFSETQ. Trimming removed 5 bases at V and 4 bases at J, with 9 bases between. This CDR3 region has 12 residues. CDR3 amino acids: CASRQTPETQYF. The CDR3 region has the DNA TGCGCCAGCAGACAAACCCCAGAGACCCAGTACTTC.

This clonotype was seen only a few times. The chain recombines TRBV5-1 with TRBJ1-1; no definite D call. The CDR3 is 19 amino acids. Trimming took off 2 bases at V and 1 base at J, with 24 bases between the two ends. The germline CDR1 and CDR2 sequences are SGHRS and YFSETQ. The CDR3 bases are TGCGCCAGCAGCTTAGGGTTAGTGGGAAAAGAGAGGAAGAACACTGAAGCTTTCTTT. Amino acid sequence: CASSLGLVGKERKNTEAFF.

The V and J genes are TRBV5-1 and TRBJ2-7; D possibly corresponds to TRBD1 (6 bases). CDR3 length equals 14 residues. Germline V gives CDR1 SGHRS, CDR2 YFSETQ. The germline V and J ends were trimmed by 4 bases and 5 bases, with 16 bases remaining between them. CDR3 nucleotides: TGCGCCAGCAGCAAACAGGGTTACCTAGACGAGCAGTACTTC. Translation gives CASSKQGYLDEQYF.

This rearrangement joins TRBV20-1 to TRBJ2-1, with D perhaps given as TRBD1 or TRBD2 (5 bases each). The CDR3 loop spans 16 amino acids. CDR1 DFQATT and CDR2 SNEGSKA come from the germline V gene (reference sequence). The V end was cut by 3 bases, the J end by 0 bases, with 15 bases between. The CDR3 loop reads CSASGAGSSSYNEQFF. CDR3 DNA sequence: TGCAGTGCTAGCGGGGCAGGAAGTAGCTCCTACAATGAGCAGTTCTTC.

This clonotype was recorded a few times. The rearrangement links TRBV5-1 to TRBJ2-7; 11 bases are a match to TRBD2. The CDR3 spans 16 residues. Germline V gene lookup returns CDR1 SGHRS and CDR2 YFSETQ. After removal of 4 bases from V and 2 bases from J, the junction contained 8 bases not matched to a gene. Here the CDR3 reads CASSTTSSGGTYEQYF. CDR3 nucleotides: TGCGCCAGCAGCACCACGTCTAGCGGGGGGACCTACGAGCAGTACTTC.

The chain combines TRBV3-1 with TRBJ2-2; TRBD2 is a possible D gene (5 bases). This CDR3 comprises 17 residues. Trimming stripped 3 bases from V and 2 bases from J, with 16 bases between. Per germline, CDR1 LGHDT and CDR2 YNNKEL (reference sequence). CDR3 residues: CASSHLFREINTGELFF. CDR3 sequence (DNA): TGTGCCAGCAGCCATCTCTTCCGGGAAATCAACACCGGGGAGCTGTTTTTT.

This clonotype turned up a few times. The chain has TRBV20-1 and TRBJ1-6; maybe TRBD1 (5 bases). CDR3 length: 15 amino acids. CDR1 and CDR2 (germline): DFQATT, SNEGSKA (reference sequence). V gave up 5 bases and J gave up 7 bases, with 18 bases separating them. CDR3 sequence reads: CSAQPPGRENSPLHF. In nucleotides, the CDR3 is TGCAGTGCTCAGCCCCCGGGACGGGAAAATTCACCCCTCCACTTT.

This clonotype appeared a few times. The chain has TRBV11-3 and TRBJ2-1; TRBD2 is a possible D gene (6 bases). Trimming pared 5 bases from V and 8 bases from J, leaving 13 bases between. This CDR3 is built from 13 residues. Germline loops: CDR1 SGHNT, CDR2 YENEEA. CDR3 nucleotides: TGTGCCAGCAGCCCCCGGGAGAAAGATGAGCAGTTCTTC. Translating gives CASSPREKDEQFF.

This clonotype showed up many times. The chain carries TRBV20-1 and TRBJ1-1; 7 nucleotides agree with TRBD1. This CDR3 comprises 14 residues. Germline V gene lookup returns CDR1 DFQATT and CDR2 SNEGSKA (reference sequence). V dropped 3 bases and J dropped 4; count of bases not matched to a gene: 8. CDR3 sequence (DNA): TGCAGTGCTAGGCCAGGGGGGCGGGTCACTGAAGCTTTCTTT. This sequence encodes CSARPGGRVTEAFF.

This rearrangement joins TRBV29-1 to TRBJ1-2; tentatively, D is TRBD1 (5 bases). The V gene lost 6 bases and the J gene lost 5 bases, with 16 bases spanning the gap. This CDR3 has 13 residues. Germline loops: CDR1 SQVTM, CDR2 ANQGSEA. CDR3 bases: TGCAGCGTGACTTTACAGGTGGAATATGGCTACACCTTC. Protein product: CSVTLQVEYGYTF.

The CDR3 protein is CSVEAWTRGMVQYF. In nucleotides, the CDR3 is TGCAGCGTTGAAGCATGGACGAGAGGAATGGTCCAGTACTTC. The chain joins TRBV29-1 to TRBJ2-5; D is ambiguous. Deletions cut 1 base from V and 10 bases from J, with 19 bases between. In germline, CDR1 is SQVTM, CDR2 ANQGSEA. The CDR3 contains 14 residues. The full variable domain, completed using reference TRBV29-1 and TRBJ2-5, is SAVISQKPSRDICQRGTSLTIQCQVDSQVTMMFWYRQQPGQSLTLIATANQGSEATYESGFVIDKFPISRPNLTFSTLTVSNMSPEDSSIYLCSVEAWTRGMVQYFGPGTRLLVL.

This clonotype was observed a few times. The CDR3 coding sequence is TGTGCCAGCAGCTCACAAGGCAGGGGCTACGAGCAGTACTTC. This sequence encodes CASSSQGRGYEQYF. This rearrangement joins TRBV7-2 to TRBJ2-7; perhaps TRBD1 as D (6 bases). CDR3 length equals 14 residues. Germline values: CDR1 SGHTA, CDR2 FQGNSA. Trimming left V 4 bases short and J 3 bases short, with 13 bases between.

This clonotype was observed a few times. The gene calls are TRBV4-2 and TRBJ1-2; D gene ambiguous. Trimming pared 2 bases from V and 1 base from J, leaving 14 bases between. Germline CDR1 and CDR2: LGHNA and YNFKEQ. The length of the CDR3 is 16 residues. The CDR3 DNA sequence: TGTGCCAGCAGCCAACCGCCCGGGAACAGTAACTATGGCTACACCTTC. This sequence encodes CASSQPPGNSNYGYTF.

This sequence joins TRBV27 and TRBJ2-6; D call uncertain. Germline V gene lookup returns CDR1 MNHEY and CDR2 SMNVEV (reference sequence). The V end was cut by 5 bases, the J end by 0 bases, with 11 bases between. There are 16 residues in the CDR3. CDR3 sequence reads: CASSTRTPSGANVLTF. CDR3 sequence (DNA): TGTGCCAGCAGTACCCGGACCCCCTCTGGGGCCAACGTCCTGACTTTC.

This sequence joins TRBV29-1 and TRBJ1-2, with no clear D. Trimming took 7 bases from V and 7 from J, leaving 13 bases between them. The CDR3 totals 11 residues. The germline gives CDR1 SQVTM, CDR2 ANQGSEA. The CDR3 DNA reads TGCAGCGGGCGAACAAGGGTTGGCTACACCTTC. Translated: CSGRTRVGYTF.